What follows is one T cell receptor (beta chain) and its context. Its antigen is still unknown. No base-level quality is on record; no much larger clone is a single base apart. TCR CDR3 regions were amplified from genomic DNA by multiplex PCR using the deep immunoSEQ assay. Extracted genomic DNA from each cell subset was spread evenly across all wells of several immunoSEQ 96-well plates, with each plate serving as a replicate. For sorted subsets, each replicate PCR was loaded with about 200 ng genomic DNA, equivalent to 25,000 to 35,000 T cell genomes. Purified libraries were measured with a Qubit 3.0 fluorometer, size-checked on a Bioanalyzer 2100, and measured again with the KAPA Library Quantification kit. Every immunoSEQ 96-well plate was sequenced on a dedicated single-read 150-cycle Illumina NextSeq 550 flow cell. Per the source publication's procedure: Because only junctional sequences without quality scores were contained in the immunoSEQ output, filtering matching that applied to full-length reads could not be performed. To assign V/J genes and CDR3, sequences were annotated against IMGT germline references using PyIR, a Python wrapper for IgBLAST v1.9. Reads with weak V/J assignments (E-value above 1e-6), missing CDR3, stop codons, out-of-frame junctions, or ambiguous translated residues were removed. V3J clonotypes were defined as sequences sharing an identical inferred V gene, J gene, and CDR3 amino acid sequence. Percentage overlap between repertoires was calculated by dividing the number of shared unique clonotypes by the size of the smaller repertoire. Three approaches were used to assess repertoire richness: RTK rarefaction, the Chao1 estimator, and Recon v2.1 estimates of unobserved clonotypes. Generation probabilities were computed with OLGA for all TCRbeta clonotypes obtained by the gDNA method from a few donors. TCRdb's version of the immuneACCESS table is confined to in-frame rearrangements and falls short of the full clone set. An unresolved V gene accounts for under half of the shortfall where checked; the remainder is of unknown origin. The DNA was the basis for D and trimming; V, J and clone size are from that table. Within this sample are fewer than 1 million clones, with about 96% of them counted one time only. Approximately 0.2% of the sample lies in the top ten.

This sample was taken from a study of shared clonotypes between healthy human individuals (dated by TCRdb to the early 2020s). In terms of the full investigation: Two women and three men aged 18 to 49 years were included in the cohort. For each donor, CD4 naive and CD4 memory were each run on three plates, CD8 naive on two plates, and CD8 memory on one plate. The study deeply sequenced blood TCR repertoires of about 5 healthy adults to estimate repertoire size and the extent of clonotype sharing between individuals. To increase sequencing depth and limit assay-specific biases, different laboratories used diverse techniques to prepare libraries and sequence TCR repertoires. Per donor, leukapheresis produced somewhere between about 0.8 and 9.5 billion PBMCs. General study outcomes and caveats: Because the study included only a small number of donors, the genetic and exposure-history diversity represented was limited. Pairwise subsampling indicated that sequencing depth was expected to affect the degree of clonotype sharing among donors. Rarefaction of sorted-subset datasets indicated incomplete sequencing despite the large sequencing depth. Sampling was restricted to blood, and TCR repertoires in tissue are likely to differ from TCR repertoires in blood. Compared with non-shared clonotypes, clonotypes shared by all four sorted-subset donors had higher generation probabilities. Across a few donors, approximately 5% of naive CD4, approximately 3.6% of naive CD8, approximately 2.5% of memory CD4, and under 0.45% of memory CD8 clonotypes were shared. Naive subsets generally had larger estimated clonotype richness than memory subsets did.

CD8 naive samples were obtained by positive selection for CCR7 among CD45RO-negative cells, yielding a CD45RA+CCR7+ population from which TemRA cells were excluded. Healthy HIV-negative adults with no recently reported acute infections or vaccinations were included as donors. Every donor was a Caucasian adult residing in Nashville, Tennessee, USA. After blood collection by leukapheresis, PBMCs were isolated using Ficoll-Histopaque density gradient centrifugation and then cryopreserved in the vapor phase of liquid nitrogen. Analytical flow cytometry was used to check the purity and quantity of each magnetically sorted T cell population. Genomic DNA was isolated from every sorted fraction and measured by UV absorbance on a Nanodrop 2000c. The junction shows trimming of 5 bases on V and 0 bases on J, plus 19 bases between the germline ends. CDR1 SGHAT and CDR2 FQNNGV are derived from the germline V gene. Including the terminal cysteine and phenylalanine, the CDR3 comprises 17 residues. The entry retains the CDR3 DNA only, 51 bases that are in frame from base 1.

Recombination linked TRBV11-2 to TRBJ1-2; matching of 6 bases hints at TRBD1 as the D gene. The sample consisted of naive CD8+ T cells sorted from blood. What the cell subset or site label conveys for this sample: CD45RA+CCR7+. The receptor comes from a man younger than 45 in good health. The CDR3 protein: CASSPTRGREANYGYTF. The DNA reads TGTGCCAGCAGCCCCACGCGGGGGCGGGAAGCTAACTATGGCTACACCTTC.